Following are 10 T cell receptor beta chains from one sample sequenced in a study of blood T cell repertoires in COVID-19. Sequencing was performed with immunoSEQ multiplex PCR; in TCRdb, only in-frame clones are kept and a portion is missing. The sample comprises more than 200,000 clones, less than 85% of which are singletons, and 4.9% rests with the top ten. Sequenced sample: peripheral blood. All receptors derive from a woman aged 80 or over with active or convalescent COVID-19.

The V call is TRBV2, the J call TRBJ1-1; D call uncertain. CDR1 is SNHLY and CDR2 is FYNNEI in the germline V gene. V was cut by 3 bases and J by 1 base, with 6 bases left in between. This CDR3 spans 13 amino acids. CDR3 sequence: CASSDNRNTEAFF. The CDR3 coding sequence is TGTGCCAGCAGTGATAACAGGAACACTGAAGCTTTCTTT. Drawing the rest from reference TRBV2 and TRBJ1-1, the complete variable domain is EPEVTQTPSHQVTQMGQEVILRCVPISNHLYFYWYRQILGQKVEFLVSFYNNEISEKSEIFDDQFSVERPDGSNFTLKIRSTKLEDSAMYFCASSDNRNTEAFFGQGTRLTVV.

The chain carries TRBV10-3 and TRBJ1-2, with 9 bases matching TRBD1. The CDR3 length is 14 residues. J gave up 7 bases and V 4 bases, and 7 bases lay outside the gene matches. Looked up from germline, CDR1 is ENHRY and CDR2 is SYGVKD. The CDR3 protein is CAISGIQGASGYTF. CDR3 DNA sequence: TGTGCCATCAGTGGGATACAGGGGGCTTCTGGCTACACCTTC.

Only one count was recorded for this clone. This specimen includes other DNA sequences encoding the same CDR3. V usage is TRBV28 and J usage is TRBJ1-5; possible D gene TRBD1, 6 bases. CDR1 and CDR2 (germline): MDHEN, SYDVKM. The V end lost 6 bases, the J end lost 2 bases, and 8 bases lay between the germline ends. The CDR3 is 13 residues long. The chain's CDR3 is CASRGQGNQPQHF. The CDR3 nucleotides are TGTGCCAGCAGGGGACAAGGCAATCAGCCCCAGCATTTT.

This chain joins TRBV5-4 and TRBJ1-2; possible D gene TRBD1, 5 bases. Germline V gene data show CDR1 as SGHNT and CDR2 as YYREEE (reference sequence). The length of the CDR3 is 15 residues. Trimming removed 4 bases from V and 2 bases from J, with 15 bases in between. CDR3 loop: CASSRPTEPNYGYTF. DNA for the CDR3: TGTGCCAGCAGCCGTCCGACAGAGCCCAACTATGGCTACACCTTC. Together with reference TRBV5-4 and TRBJ1-2, the CDR3 gives the full variable domain: ETGVTQSPTHLIKTRGQQVTLRCSSQSGHNTVSWYQQALGQGPQFIFQYYREEENGRGNFPPRFSGLQFPNYSSELNVNALELDDSALYLCASSRPTEPNYGYTFGSGTRLTVV.

The genes are TRBV6-1 and TRBJ1-1, with TRBD1 matching 7 bases. The CDR3 runs to 14 residues. Germline CDR1 is MNHNS and CDR2 is SASEGT. After removal of 1 base from V and 6 bases from J, the junction contained 5 bases not matched to a gene. The CDR3 loop is CASSEVQGGSEAFF. The CDR3 region has the DNA TGTGCCAGCAGTGAAGTGCAGGGGGGATCTGAAGCTTTCTTT.

The chain uses TRBV7-9 and TRBJ2-7; D is undetermined. The CDR3 is made up of 13 amino acids. Germline V gene sequence: CDR1 SEHNR, CDR2 FQNEAQ (reference sequence). The V end lost 2 bases, the J end lost 10 bases, and 15 bases lay between the germline ends. DNA of the CDR3: TGTGCCAGCAGCTTACTTCAGGTTTCCCCCCAGTACTTC. The encoded protein is CASSLLQVSPQYF.

This clone was detected ten times or more. The CDR3 DNA reads as TGTGCCAGCCGCCGGGTGAGGGATAATTCACCCCTCCACTTT. This translates into CASRRVRDNSPLHF. The chain links TRBV18 to TRBJ1-6; D is unresolved. The CDR3 extends over 14 amino acids. Germline assignment: CDR1 KGHSH and CDR2 LQKENI. V was pared by 8 bases and J by 5 bases, with 13 bases between.

This chain links TRBV5-4 with TRBJ2-3; 8 nucleotides line up with TRBD2. CDR3 length: 18 amino acids. Germline CDR1 and CDR2: SGHNT and YYREEE (reference sequence). The V segment lost 4 bases and the J segment 4 bases; nucleotides outside the gene matches: 17. The CDR3 reads CASSPGHLAGGIADTQYF. CDR3 DNA: TGTGCCAGCAGCCCGGGCCATTTGGCGGGGGGAATTGCAGATACGCAGTATTTT.

Notes on this clone: Different DNA sequences within this sample yield the same CDR3. The chain combines TRBV6-5 with TRBJ1-1; the D gene is possibly TRBD1 (6 bases). Trimming removed 6 bases from V and 4 bases from J, with 15 bases in between. This CDR3 has 14 residues. Germline CDR1 and CDR2: MNHEY and SVGAGI. In DNA, the CDR3 is TGTGCCAGCAGAACCAGGGGTAGAGGCACTGAAGCTTTCTTT. This sequence encodes CASRTRGRGTEAFF.

The rearrangement links TRBV5-4 to TRBJ2-7, with D tentatively TRBD1 (6 bases). The CDR3 totals 15 residues. V was clipped by 2 bases and J by 0 bases, with 12 bases between them. The germline gives CDR1 SGHNT, CDR2 YYREEE (reference sequence). The CDR3 DNA follows: TGTGCCAGCAGCTTCGGCGGACAGTCCTCCTACGAGCAGTACTTC. Translating it yields CASSFGGQSSYEQYF.